One T cell receptor (beta chain) is described in this entry. The antigen it binds to is not known. Base qualities were left out, and no much larger clone turns up one base away. This entry belongs to a study of T cell repertoires in cytomegalovirus infection (dated by TCRdb to between 2019 and 2020). Study-level background: Donor HLA type was relevant to the analysis, because carriage of CMV infection together with the matching HLA type was indicated by public TCR beta signatures. Findings and caveats that apply to the study as a whole: In both this cohort and an independent cohort of several hundred donors, the cumulative frequency of public TCR beta family members distinguished carriers of CMV infection plus the relevant HLA type. The ex vivo response was dominated by HLA-C-restricted CMV-specific TCR beta clonotypes, which also provided the single most frequent clonotype in two of eight donors.

TCRdb names Illumina HiSeq 1500 as the instrument used. TCRdb took the public reads, trimmed them with fastp at Q25, ran MiXCR for clone calling and kept in-frame beta chains. Each entry is one CDR3 protein sequence, shown with its most common DNA and genes. This sample gives about 180,000 distinct CDR3 sequences in total; under 15% of them show up just once. 25% to 30% of the sample comes from the top ten. V sheds 6 bases and J sheds 4 bases, leaving 19 bases between their ends. CDR1 MNHEY and CDR2 SVGEGT are derived from the germline V gene. From the cysteine up to the phenylalanine, the CDR3 has a length of 15 residues. Only the CDR3 DNA is retained, 45 bases long and in frame from the first base.

This TCR derives from a human donor in good health (CMV status not recorded). Some clones in this sample may be carry-over from other donors' samples. The chain was built from TRBV6-2 or TRBV6-3 and TRBJ2-7; the D region possibly corresponds to TRBD1 (5 bases align). The specimen was PBMCs. In nucleotides, the sequence is TGTGCCAGCAGACGCCCAGTCAGGGTATCATACGAGCAGTACTTC. It is translated as CASRRPVRVSYEQYF.